This T cell receptor beta chain was captured by sequencing in a study of cytomegalovirus exposure and HLA in healthy donors. As regards this clone: Its antigen is not known.

Study-wide points: Later genetic work tied a missense DCLRE1C variant to beta-chain V and J trimming. Per a later analysis, HLA-associated TCR beta chains showed more clonal expansion than other, equally common TCR beta chains. An analysis done earlier found most TCR beta V segments productive about 87% or about 30% of the time.

At collection, donors were nominally healthy, but unrecorded immune exposures were probable. The junction had 3 bases not matched to a gene; V was cut back by 0 bases and J by 9 bases. Germline loops: CDR1 SGDLS, CDR2 YYNGEE. The CDR3 sequence is 13 residues long. The PCR made use of 60 Vbeta and 13 Jbeta primers. The data were produced by immunoSEQ multiplex PCR, yet TCRdb's version contains in-frame clones alone and is incomplete. This sample has tens of thousands of clones, with over 70% found just once. Sequenced sample: PBMCs. The TCR sequence derives from a man in his fifties in good health and CMV-seropositive. The chain recombines TRBV9 with TRBJ2-1; the match to TRBD2 covers 7 bases. The CDR3 region is CASSVGLAVEQFF. For the CDR3, the DNA is TGTGCCAGCAGCGTAGGACTAGCCGTTGAGCAGTTCTTC.